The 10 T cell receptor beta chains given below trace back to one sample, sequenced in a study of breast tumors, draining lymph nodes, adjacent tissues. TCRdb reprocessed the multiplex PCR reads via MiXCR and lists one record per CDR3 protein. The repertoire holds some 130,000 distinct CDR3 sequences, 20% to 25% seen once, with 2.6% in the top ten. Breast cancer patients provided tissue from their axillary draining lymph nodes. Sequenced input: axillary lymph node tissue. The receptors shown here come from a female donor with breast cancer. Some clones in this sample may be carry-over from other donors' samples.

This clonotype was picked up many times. The CDR3 loop reads CASSLILQISIWSNQPQHF. CDR3 nucleotide sequence: TGCGCCAGCAGCTTGATACTCCAGATAAGTATATGGAGCAATCAGCCCCAGCATTTT. V gene TRBV5-1 combines with J gene TRBJ1-5, with D unclear. This CDR3 spans 19 amino acids. Trimming shortened V by 1 base and J by 1 base, and 21 bases separated the two germline ends. Germline CDR1 SGHRS, CDR2 YFSETQ.

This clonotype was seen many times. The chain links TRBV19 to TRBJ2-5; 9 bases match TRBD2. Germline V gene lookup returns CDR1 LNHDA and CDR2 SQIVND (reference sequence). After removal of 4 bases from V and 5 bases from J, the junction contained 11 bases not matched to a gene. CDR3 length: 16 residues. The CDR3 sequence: CASSTSFSGSGETQYF. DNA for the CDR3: TGTGCCAGTAGTACATCCTTTAGCGGGAGTGGGGAGACCCAGTACTTC.

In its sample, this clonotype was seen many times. The CDR3 DNA is TGTGCCAGCGGCGTTCCATGGGATACGCAGTATTTT. Translated: CASGVPWDTQYF. V gene TRBV6-1 combines with J gene TRBJ2-3; D is ambiguous. CDR1 and CDR2 (germline): MNHNS, SASEGT. V dropped 8 bases and J dropped 6 bases, with 12 bases sitting between them. The CDR3 extends over 12 amino acids.

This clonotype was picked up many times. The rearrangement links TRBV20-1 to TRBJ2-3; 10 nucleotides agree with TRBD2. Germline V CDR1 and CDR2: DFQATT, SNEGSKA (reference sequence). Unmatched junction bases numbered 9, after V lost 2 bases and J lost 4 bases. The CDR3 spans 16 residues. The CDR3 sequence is CSARSLSSGSPDTQYF. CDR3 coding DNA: TGCAGTGCTAGAAGTCTCTCTAGCGGGAGTCCAGATACGCAGTATTTT.

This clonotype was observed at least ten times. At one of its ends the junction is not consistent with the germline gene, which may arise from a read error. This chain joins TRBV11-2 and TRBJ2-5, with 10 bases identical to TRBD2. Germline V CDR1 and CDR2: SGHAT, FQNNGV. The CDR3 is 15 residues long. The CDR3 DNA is TGTGCCAGCAGTTTAGTTGGGACTAGCGTTGAGACCCAGTACTTC. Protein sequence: CASSLVGTSVETQYF.

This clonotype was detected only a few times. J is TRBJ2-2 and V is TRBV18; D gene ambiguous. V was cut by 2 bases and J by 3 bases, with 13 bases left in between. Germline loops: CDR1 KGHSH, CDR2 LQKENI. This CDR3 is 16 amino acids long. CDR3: CASSPKVRGDTGELFF. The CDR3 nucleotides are TGTGCCAGCTCACCAAAGGTTCGTGGCGACACCGGGGAGCTGTTTTTT.

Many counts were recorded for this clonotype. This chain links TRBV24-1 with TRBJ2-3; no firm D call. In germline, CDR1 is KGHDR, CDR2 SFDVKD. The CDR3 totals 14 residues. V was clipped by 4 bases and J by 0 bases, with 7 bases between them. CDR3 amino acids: CATSDPRSTDTQYF. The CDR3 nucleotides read TGTGCCACCAGTGACCCCAGGAGCACAGATACGCAGTATTTT.

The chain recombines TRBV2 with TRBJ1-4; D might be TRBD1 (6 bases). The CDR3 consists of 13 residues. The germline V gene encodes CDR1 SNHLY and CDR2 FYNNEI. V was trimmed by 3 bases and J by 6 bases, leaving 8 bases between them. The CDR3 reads CASSEGAYEKLFF. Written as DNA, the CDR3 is TGTGCCAGCAGTGAGGGGGCCTATGAAAAACTGTTTTTT. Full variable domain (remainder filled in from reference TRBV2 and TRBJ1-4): EPEVTQTPSHQVTQMGQEVILRCVPISNHLYFYWYRQILGQKVEFLVSFYNNEISEKSEIFDDQFSVERPDGSNFTLKIRSTKLEDSAMYFCASSEGAYEKLFFGSGTQLSVL.

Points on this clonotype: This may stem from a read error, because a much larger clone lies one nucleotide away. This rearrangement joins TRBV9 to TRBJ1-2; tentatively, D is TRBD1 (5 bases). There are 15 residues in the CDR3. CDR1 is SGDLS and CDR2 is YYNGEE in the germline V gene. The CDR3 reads CASSGLGGGNYGHTF. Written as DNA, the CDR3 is TGTGCCAGCAGCGGACTGGGGGGAGGTAACTATGGCCACACCTTC.

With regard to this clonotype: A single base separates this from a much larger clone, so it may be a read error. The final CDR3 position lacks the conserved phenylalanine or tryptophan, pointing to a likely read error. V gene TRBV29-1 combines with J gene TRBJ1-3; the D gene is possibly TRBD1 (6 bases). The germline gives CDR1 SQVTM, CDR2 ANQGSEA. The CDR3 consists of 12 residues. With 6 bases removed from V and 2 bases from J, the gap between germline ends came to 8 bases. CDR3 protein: CSVRDTGNTIYS. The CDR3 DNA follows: TGCAGCGTGCGGGACACTGGAAACACCATATATTCT.